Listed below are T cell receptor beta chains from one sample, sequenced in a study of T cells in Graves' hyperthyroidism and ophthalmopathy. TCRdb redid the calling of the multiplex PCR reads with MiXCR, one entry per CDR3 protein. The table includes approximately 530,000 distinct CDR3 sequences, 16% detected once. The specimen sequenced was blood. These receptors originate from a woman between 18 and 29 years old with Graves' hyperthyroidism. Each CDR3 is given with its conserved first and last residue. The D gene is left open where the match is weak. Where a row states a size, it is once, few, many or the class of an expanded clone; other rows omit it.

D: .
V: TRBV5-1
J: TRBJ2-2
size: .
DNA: TGCGCCAGCAGCTTCAGGGTGGCGAACACCGGGGAGCTGTTTTTT
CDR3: CASSFRVANTGELFF

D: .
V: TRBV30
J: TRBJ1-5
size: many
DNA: TGTGCCTGGAGTGTACCCGGGACCCGCAATCAGCCCCAGCATTTT
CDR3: CAWSVPGTRNQPQHF

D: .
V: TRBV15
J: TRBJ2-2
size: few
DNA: TGTGCCACCAGCAGAGATTTAGCCGGGGAGCTGTTTTTT
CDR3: CATSRDLAGELFF

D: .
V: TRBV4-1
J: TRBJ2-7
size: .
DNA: TGCGCCAGCAGCCAAGCCCCAAACGAGCAGTACTTC
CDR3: CASSQAPNEQYF

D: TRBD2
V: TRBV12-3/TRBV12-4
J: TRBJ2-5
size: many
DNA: TGTGCCAGCAGTTCATCTAGCGGGGGGGTAGAGACCCAGTACTTC
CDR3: CASSSSSGGVETQYF

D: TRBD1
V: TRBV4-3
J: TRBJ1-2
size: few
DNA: TGCGCCAGCAGCCAGGGACAGGGGGCCCATGGCTACACCTTC
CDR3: CASSQGQGAHGYTF

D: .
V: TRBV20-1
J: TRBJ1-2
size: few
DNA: TGCAGTGCCCAAACGACACGTACGGATGGCTACACCTTC
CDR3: CSAQTTRTDGYTF

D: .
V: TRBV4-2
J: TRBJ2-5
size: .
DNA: TGTGCCAGCAGCCAAAAGCAGGGGTCTAAAGAGACCCAGTACTTC
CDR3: CASSQKQGSKETQYF

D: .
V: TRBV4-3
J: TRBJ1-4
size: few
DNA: TGCGCCAGCAGCCAAGATTCAGGGGCAAGAAATGAAAAACTGTTTTTT
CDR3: CASSQDSGARNEKLFF

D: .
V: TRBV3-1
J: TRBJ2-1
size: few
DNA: TGTGCCAGCAGCCAAGCAGACCCGGGACAACCGAAAAACAATGAGCAGTTCTTC
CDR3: CASSQADPGQPKNNEQFF

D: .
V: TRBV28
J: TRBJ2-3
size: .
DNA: TGTGCCAGCAGTTTATTCAACCCAGATACGCAGTATTTT
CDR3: CASSLFNPDTQYF

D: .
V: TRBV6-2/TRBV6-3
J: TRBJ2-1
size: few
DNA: TGTGCCAGCAGAAACCCCGGGGGAAATGAGCAGTTCTTC
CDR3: CASRNPGGNEQFF

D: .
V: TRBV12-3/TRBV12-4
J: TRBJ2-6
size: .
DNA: TGTGCCAGCAATCCCTCCCTGAGGAGTCCCTCTGGGGCCAACGTCCTGACTTTC
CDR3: CASNPSLRSPSGANVLTF

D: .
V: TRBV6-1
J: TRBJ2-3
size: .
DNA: TGTGCCAGCATCAAAAAGGGGGATCCCACAGATACGCAGTATTTT
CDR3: CASIKKGDPTDTQYF

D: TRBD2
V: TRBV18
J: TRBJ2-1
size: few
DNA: TGTGCCAGCTCACCACTAGCGGGAGAAGGGTTTGAGCAGTTCTTC
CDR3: CASSPLAGEGFEQFF

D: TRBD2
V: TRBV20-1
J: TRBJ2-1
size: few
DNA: TGCAGTGCTACCGGGACTAGCTTTACCAATGAGCAGTTCTTC
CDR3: CSATGTSFTNEQFF

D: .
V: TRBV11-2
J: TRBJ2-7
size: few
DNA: TGTGCCAGCAGCCCTAAGGGGAGGTCCCACGAGCAGTACTTC
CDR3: CASSPKGRSHEQYF

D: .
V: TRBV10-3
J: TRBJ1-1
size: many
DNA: TGTGCCATCAGTGACATGAACACTGAAGCTTTCTTT
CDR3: CAISDMNTEAFF

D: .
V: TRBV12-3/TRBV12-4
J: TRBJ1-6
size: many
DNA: TGTGCCAGCAGCTCGATGGGGCGACTGGGTTCACCCCTCCACTTT
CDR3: CASSSMGRLGSPLHF

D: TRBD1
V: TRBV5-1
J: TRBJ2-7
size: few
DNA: TGCGCCAGCAGCTTGGTTGGGTCAGGGGGCTACGAGCAGTACTTC
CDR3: CASSLVGSGGYEQYF

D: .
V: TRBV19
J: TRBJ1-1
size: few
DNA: TGTGCCAGTAGTATAGACTTTGGCTTTGCTGGCACTGAAGCTTTCTTT
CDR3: CASSIDFGFAGTEAFF

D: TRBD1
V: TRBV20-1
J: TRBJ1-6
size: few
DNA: TGCAGTGCCACGGGGACAGGGGGTTTTTCACCCCTCCACTTT
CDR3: CSATGTGGFSPLHF

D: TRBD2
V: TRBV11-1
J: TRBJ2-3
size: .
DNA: TGTGCCAGCAGCCAACTAGCGGAGTCTCCGTATTTT
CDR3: CASSQLAESPYF

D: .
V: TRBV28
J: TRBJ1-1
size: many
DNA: TGTGCCAGCAGTTTACCCGTCGAGGATTTCACTGAAGCTTTCTTT
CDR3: CASSLPVEDFTEAFF

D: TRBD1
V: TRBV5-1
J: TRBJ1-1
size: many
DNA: TGCGCCAGCAGCAAAGGGACAGGGCCGAACACTGAAGCTTTCTTT
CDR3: CASSKGTGPNTEAFF

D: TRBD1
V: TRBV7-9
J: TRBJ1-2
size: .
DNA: TGTGCCAGCACCCAGGGGGCCGGACAGTCCTATGGCTACACCTTC
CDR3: CASTQGAGQSYGYTF

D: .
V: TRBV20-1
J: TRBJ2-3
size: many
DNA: TGCAGTGCTCCTGGACTGGCTAGCACAGATACGCAGTATTTT
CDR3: CSAPGLASTDTQYF

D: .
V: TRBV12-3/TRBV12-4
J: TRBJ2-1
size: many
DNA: TGTGCCAGCAGTTTTGCAGGGCCAGTTGAGCAGTTCTTC
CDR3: CASSFAGPVEQFF

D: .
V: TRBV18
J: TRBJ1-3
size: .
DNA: TGTGCCAGCTCACCACCGCAGACCTCTGGAAACACCATATATTTT
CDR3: CASSPPQTSGNTIYF

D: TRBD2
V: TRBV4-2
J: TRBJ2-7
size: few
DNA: TGTGCCAGCAGCCAAAAGACTAGCCCCTACGAGCAGTACTTC
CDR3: CASSQKTSPYEQYF

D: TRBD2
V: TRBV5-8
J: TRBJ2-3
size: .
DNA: TGTGCCAGCAGCCAGAGACTAGCGGGAGGGCCTGATACGCAGTATTTT
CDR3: CASSQRLAGGPDTQYF